The present entry profiles one T cell receptor (beta chain) with its context. Its antigen remains unknown. The entry originates in a study of early T cells in non-severe SARS-CoV-2 infection. The overall study: Sequencing of bulk RNA from unsorted whole blood was done, without chain pairing.

Study-wide results and limits: A preference for anti-spike CD8 responses marked VDJdb matching, which missed private and CD4 specificities.

Unique molecular identifiers were attached to individual cDNA molecules. TCRdb reanalysed the 5' RACE reads using MiXCR and keeps one entry per CDR3 protein. Altogether more than 80,000 distinct CDR3 sequences are present, roughly 15% being singletons, with the ten largest covering about 1.5%. CDR3 length: 13 residues. The J segment lost 2 bases and the V segment lost 7 bases, leaving 2 bases of the junction unmatched. The TCR was taken from an adult who was a healthcare worker with PCR-confirmed SARS-CoV-2 infection or an uninfected control (not recorded which). The sequencing sample was made of whole blood. This chain uses TRBV12-3 or TRBV12-4 with TRBJ2-1; 7 bases are shared with TRBD2. The CDR3 loop reads CASTGGTYNEQFF. The CDR3 region has the DNA TGTGCCAGCACCGGGGGGACCTACAATGAGCAGTTCTTC.